The rows below give T cell receptor beta chains drawn from one sample of a study of cytomegalovirus exposure and HLA in healthy donors. Libraries were prepared by immunoSEQ multiplex PCR; TCRdb keeps only in-frame clonotypes and omits some of them. Seen here are under 200,000 clones, about 83% observed once, and the top ten hold around 0.85%. The sample consisted of PBMCs. The receptors come from a woman aged 25 to 45 in good health and CMV-seronegative. The CDR3 runs from the conserved cysteine through the conserved F or W. The order of the fields is J gene, D gene, V gene, clone size, CDR3 protein, CDR3 DNA. A D gene is named only where the DNA matches it firmly. Not every row has a clone size; where given, it reads once, few, many or a size class.

>TRBJ2-5|NA|TRBV11-2|NA
CASSLPAPGGETQYF
TGTGCCAGCAGCTTACCGGCACCCGGCGGGGAGACCCAGTACTTC
>TRBJ2-6|TRBD1|TRBV5-1|NA
CASRQDRDRISGANVLTF
TGCGCCAGCAGACAAGACCGGGACAGGATTTCTGGGGCCAACGTCCTGACTTTC
>TRBJ2-5|NA|TRBV5-4|NA
CASSLEGGGLGETQYF
TGTGCCAGCAGCCTGGAGGGAGGGGGGCTAGGGGAGACCCAGTACTTC
>TRBJ1-1|TRBD1|TRBV9|NA
CASSPSRSDRPTEAFF
TGTGCCAGCAGCCCGAGTAGGTCGGACAGGCCTACTGAAGCTTTCTTT
>TRBJ2-7|NA|TRBV19|NA
CASSEISAALRDEQYF
TGTGCCAGTAGTGAGATATCAGCGGCCCTAAGGGACGAGCAGTACTTC
>TRBJ2-7|TRBD2|TRBV9|NA
CASSVGRGGTYEQYF
TGTGCCAGCAGCGTAGGGCGGGGGGGAACGTACGAGCAGTACTTC
>TRBJ2-1|TRBD1|TRBV7-3|NA
CASSSGTGPQGRQFF
TGTGCCAGCAGCTCCGGGACAGGGCCCCAGGGGAGGCAGTTCTTC
>TRBJ2-2|NA|TRBV5-1|NA
CASSLGRGPGELFF
TGCGCCAGCAGCTTGGGGAGGGGACCCGGGGAGCTGTTTTTT
>TRBJ2-3|TRBD2|TRBV7-2|NA
CASSLSTSGGRVDTQYF
TGTGCCAGCAGCTTATCCACTAGCGGGGGGCGTGTAGATACGCAGTATTTT
>TRBJ1-3|TRBD1|TRBV10-1|NA
CASSPGTGYTSGNTIYF
TGCGCCAGCAGCCCCGGGACAGGCTATACCTCTGGAAACACCATATATTTT
>TRBJ1-4|NA|TRBV15|NA
CATSRDRGGNLNEKLFF
TGTGCCACCAGCAGAGATCGTGGAGGGAACCTTAATGAAAAACTGTTTTTT
>TRBJ1-1|NA|TRBV7-2|once
CASSMQATTNTEAFF
TGTGCCAGCAGCATGCAGGCGACAACGAACACTGAAGCTTTCTTT
>TRBJ2-7|NA|TRBV9|NA
CASSVVAATYEQYF
TGTGCCAGCAGCGTAGTAGCAGCTACCTACGAGCAGTACTTC
>TRBJ2-3|TRBD1|TRBV5-4|NA
CASSLAGTGTSNTQYF
TGTGCCAGCAGCTTGGCCGGGACAGGGACATCAAATACGCAGTATTTT
>TRBJ1-3|NA|TRBV19|few
CASSIAGRGGNTIYF
TGTGCCAGTAGTATAGCCGGAAGAGGTGGAAACACCATATATTTT